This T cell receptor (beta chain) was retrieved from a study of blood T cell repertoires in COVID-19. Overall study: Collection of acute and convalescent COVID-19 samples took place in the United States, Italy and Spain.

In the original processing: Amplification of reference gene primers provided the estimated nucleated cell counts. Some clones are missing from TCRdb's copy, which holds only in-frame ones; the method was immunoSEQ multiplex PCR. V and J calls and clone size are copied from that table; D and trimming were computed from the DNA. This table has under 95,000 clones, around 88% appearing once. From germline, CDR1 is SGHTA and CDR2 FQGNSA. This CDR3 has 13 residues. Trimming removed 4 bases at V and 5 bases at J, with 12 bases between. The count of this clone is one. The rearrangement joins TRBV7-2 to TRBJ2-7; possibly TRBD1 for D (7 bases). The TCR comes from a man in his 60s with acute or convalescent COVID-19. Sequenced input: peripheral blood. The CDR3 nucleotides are TGTGCCAGCAGCTACGACAGGGAGGACGAGCAGTACTTC. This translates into CASSYDREDEQYF.